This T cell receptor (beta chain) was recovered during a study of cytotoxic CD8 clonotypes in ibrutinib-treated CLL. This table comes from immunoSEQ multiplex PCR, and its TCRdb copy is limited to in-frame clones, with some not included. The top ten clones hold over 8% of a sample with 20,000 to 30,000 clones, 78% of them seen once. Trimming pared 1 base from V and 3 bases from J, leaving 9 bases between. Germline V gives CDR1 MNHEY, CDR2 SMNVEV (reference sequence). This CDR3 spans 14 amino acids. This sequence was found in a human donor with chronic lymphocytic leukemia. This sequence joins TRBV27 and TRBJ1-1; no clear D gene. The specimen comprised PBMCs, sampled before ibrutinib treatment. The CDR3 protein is CASSLLAGYTEAFF. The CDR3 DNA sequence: TGTGCCAGCAGTTTATTGGCAGGCTACACTGAAGCTTTCTTT.